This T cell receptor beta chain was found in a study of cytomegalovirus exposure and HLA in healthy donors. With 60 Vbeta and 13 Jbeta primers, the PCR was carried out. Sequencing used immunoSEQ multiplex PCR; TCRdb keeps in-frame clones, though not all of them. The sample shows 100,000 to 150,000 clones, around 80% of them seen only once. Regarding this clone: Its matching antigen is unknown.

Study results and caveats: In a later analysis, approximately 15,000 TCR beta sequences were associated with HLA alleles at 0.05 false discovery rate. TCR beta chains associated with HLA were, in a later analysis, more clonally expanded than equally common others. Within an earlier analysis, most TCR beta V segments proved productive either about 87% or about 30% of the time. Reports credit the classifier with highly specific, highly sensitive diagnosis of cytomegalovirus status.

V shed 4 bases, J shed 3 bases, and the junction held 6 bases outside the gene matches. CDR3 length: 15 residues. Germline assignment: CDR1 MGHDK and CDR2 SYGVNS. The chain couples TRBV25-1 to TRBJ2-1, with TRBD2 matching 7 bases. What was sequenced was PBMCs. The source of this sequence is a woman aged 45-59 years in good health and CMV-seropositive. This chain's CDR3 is CASSGAGELYNEQFF. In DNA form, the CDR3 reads TGTGCCAGCAGTGGGGCGGGGGAACTCTACAATGAGCAGTTCTTC. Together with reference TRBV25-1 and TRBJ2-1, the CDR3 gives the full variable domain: EADIYQTPRYLVIGTGKKITLECSQTMGHDKMYWYQQDPGMELHLIHYSYGVNSTEKGDLSSESTVSRIRTEHFPLTLESARPSHTSQYLCASSGAGELYNEQFFGPGTRLTVL.